This record concerns one TCR beta chain sequence. The PCR employed 60 Vbeta primers together with 13 Jbeta primers. In the study's own analysis: Among the unique TCR beta chains that a later analysis counted, about 81 million in all, 9.5 million to 11 million were shared. The data were produced by immunoSEQ multiplex PCR, yet TCRdb's version contains in-frame clones alone and is incomplete. That table furnishes V, J and clone size, whereas the DNA furnished D and trimming. Among around 200,000 clones listed, 70% to 80% were seen once. These data originate in a study of cytomegalovirus exposure and HLA in healthy donors. The origin of this receptor is a young woman in good health and CMV-seropositive. The specimen was PBMCs.

The CDR3 region has the DNA TGTGCCAGCAGCGACGACGGAGCATATGGCTACACCTTC. Translating gives CASSDDGAYGYTF. V usage is TRBV28 and J usage is TRBJ1-2; D not resolved. This CDR3 spans 13 amino acids. Germline lookup yields CDR1 MDHEN and CDR2 SYDVKM. The V and J ends lost 6 bases and 5 bases respectively, with 13 bases between them.